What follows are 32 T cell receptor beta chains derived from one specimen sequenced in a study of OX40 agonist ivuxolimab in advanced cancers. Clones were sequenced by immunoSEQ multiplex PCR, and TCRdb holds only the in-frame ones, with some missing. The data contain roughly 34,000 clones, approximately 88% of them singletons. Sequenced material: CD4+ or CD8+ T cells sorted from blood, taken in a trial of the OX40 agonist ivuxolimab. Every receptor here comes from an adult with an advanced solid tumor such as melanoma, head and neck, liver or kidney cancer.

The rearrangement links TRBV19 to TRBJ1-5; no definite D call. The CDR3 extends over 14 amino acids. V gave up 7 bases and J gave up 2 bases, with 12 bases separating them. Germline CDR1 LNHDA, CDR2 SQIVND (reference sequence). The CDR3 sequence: CASMVSVGNQPQHF. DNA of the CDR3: TGTGCCAGTATGGTTTCGGTGGGCAATCAGCCCCAGCATTTT. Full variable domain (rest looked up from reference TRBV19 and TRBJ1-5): DGGITQSPKYLFRKEGQNVTLSCEQNLNHDAMYWYRQDPGQGLRLIYYSQIVNDFQKGDIAEGYSVSREKKESFPLTVTSAQKNPTAFYLCASMVSVGNQPQHFGDGTRLSIL.

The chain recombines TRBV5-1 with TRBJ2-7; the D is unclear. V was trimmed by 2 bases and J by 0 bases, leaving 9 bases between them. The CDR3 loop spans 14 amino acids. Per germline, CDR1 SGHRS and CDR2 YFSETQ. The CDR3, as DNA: TGCGCCAGCAGCTTCGACGGCAGCTCCTACGAGCAGTACTTC. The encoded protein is CASSFDGSSYEQYF.

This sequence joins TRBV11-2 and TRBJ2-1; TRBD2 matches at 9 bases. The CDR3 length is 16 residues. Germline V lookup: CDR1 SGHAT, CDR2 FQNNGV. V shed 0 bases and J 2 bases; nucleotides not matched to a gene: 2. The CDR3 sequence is CASSLEASGAYNEQFF. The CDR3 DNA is TGTGCCAGCAGCTTAGAGGCTAGCGGGGCCTACAATGAGCAGTTCTTC.

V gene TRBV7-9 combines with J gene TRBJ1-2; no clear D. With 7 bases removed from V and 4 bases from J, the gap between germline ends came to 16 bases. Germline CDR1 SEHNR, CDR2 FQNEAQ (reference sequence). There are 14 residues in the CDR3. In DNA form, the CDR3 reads TGTGCCAGCACCAAAGACATCTGGCCCTATGGCTACACCTTC. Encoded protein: CASTKDIWPYGYTF.

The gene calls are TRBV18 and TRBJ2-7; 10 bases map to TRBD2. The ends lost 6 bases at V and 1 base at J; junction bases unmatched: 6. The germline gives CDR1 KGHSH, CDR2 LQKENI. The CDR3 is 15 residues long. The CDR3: CASSDRTSGSYEQYF. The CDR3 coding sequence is TGTGCCAGCTCTGACCGGACTAGCGGTTCCTACGAGCAGTACTTC. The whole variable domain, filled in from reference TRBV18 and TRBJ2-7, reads NAGVMQNPRHLVRRRGQEARLRCSPMKGHSHVYWYRQLPEEGLKFMVYLQKENIIDESGMPKERFSAEFPKEGPSILRIQQVVRGDSAAYFCASSDRTSGSYEQYFGPGTRLTVT.

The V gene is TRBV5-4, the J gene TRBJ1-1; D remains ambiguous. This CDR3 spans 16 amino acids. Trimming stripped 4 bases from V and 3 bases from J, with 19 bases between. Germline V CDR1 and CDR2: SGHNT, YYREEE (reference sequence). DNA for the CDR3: TGTGCCAGCAGCCTCCCTCGGGCCCGGCGGGACACTGAAGCTTTCTTT. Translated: CASSLPRARRDTEAFF.

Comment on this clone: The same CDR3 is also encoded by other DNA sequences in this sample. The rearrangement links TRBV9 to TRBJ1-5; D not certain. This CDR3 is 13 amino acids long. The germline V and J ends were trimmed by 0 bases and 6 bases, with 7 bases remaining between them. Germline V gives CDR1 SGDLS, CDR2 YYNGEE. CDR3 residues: CASSVGSGQPQHF. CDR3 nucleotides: TGTGCCAGCAGCGTAGGATCGGGTCAGCCCCAGCATTTT.

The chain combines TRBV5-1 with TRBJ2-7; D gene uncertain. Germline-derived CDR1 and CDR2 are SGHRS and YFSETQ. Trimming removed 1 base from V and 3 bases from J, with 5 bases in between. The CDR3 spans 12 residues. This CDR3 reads CASSLSNYEQYF. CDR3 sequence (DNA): TGCGCCAGCAGCTTGTCTAACTACGAGCAGTACTTC.

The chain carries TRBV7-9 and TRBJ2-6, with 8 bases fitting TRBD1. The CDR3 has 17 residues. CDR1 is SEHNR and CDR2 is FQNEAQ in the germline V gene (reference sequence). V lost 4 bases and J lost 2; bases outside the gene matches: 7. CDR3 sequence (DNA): TGTGCCAGCAGCTCAGACAGGGGCGCGGCTGGGGCCAACGTCCTGACTTTC. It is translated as CASSSDRGAAGANVLTF.

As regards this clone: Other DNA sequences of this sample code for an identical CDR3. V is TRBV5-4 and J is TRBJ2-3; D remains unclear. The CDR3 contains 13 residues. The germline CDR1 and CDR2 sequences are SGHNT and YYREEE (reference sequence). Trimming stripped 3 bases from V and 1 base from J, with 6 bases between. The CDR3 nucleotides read TGTGCCAGCAGCTGGACGGGCACAGATACGCAGTATTTT. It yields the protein CASSWTGTDTQYF.

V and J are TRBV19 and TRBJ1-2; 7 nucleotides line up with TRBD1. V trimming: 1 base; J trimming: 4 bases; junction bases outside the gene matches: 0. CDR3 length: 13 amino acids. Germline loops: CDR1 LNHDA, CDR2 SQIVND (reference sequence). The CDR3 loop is CASSIAGGYGYTF. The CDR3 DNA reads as TGTGCCAGTAGTATAGCAGGGGGCTATGGCTACACCTTC.

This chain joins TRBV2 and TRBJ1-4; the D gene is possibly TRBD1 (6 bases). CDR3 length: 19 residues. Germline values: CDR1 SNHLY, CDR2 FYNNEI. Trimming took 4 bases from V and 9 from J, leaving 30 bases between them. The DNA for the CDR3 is TGTGCCAGCAGTGCGGGTCAGGGAACGACCCAACCGTGGGGGCAAAAACTGTTTTTT. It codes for CASSAGQGTTQPWGQKLFF.

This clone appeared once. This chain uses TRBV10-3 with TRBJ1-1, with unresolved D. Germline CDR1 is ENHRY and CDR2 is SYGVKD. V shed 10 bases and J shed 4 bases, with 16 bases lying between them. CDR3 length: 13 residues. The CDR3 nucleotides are TGTGCCACCGTGAGACTGGAGAGCACTGAAGCTTTCTTT. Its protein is CATVRLESTEAFF.

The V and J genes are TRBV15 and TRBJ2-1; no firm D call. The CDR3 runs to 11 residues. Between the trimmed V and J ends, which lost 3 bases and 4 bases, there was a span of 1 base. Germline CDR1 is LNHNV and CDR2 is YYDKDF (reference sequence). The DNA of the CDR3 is TGTGCCACCAGCAGTTACAATGAGCAGTTCTTC. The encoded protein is CATSSYNEQFF.

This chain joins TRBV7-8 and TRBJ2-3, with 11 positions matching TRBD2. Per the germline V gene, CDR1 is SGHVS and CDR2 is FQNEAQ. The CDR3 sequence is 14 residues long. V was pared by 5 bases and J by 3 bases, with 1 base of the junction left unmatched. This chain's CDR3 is CASSRLAGTDTQYF. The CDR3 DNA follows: TGTGCCAGCAGCCGACTAGCGGGGACAGATACGCAGTATTTT.

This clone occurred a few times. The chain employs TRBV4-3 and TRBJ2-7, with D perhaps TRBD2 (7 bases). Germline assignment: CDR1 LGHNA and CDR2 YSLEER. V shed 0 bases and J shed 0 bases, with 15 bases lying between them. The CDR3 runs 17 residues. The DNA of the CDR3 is TGCGCCAGCAGCCAAGATCTGGGGGGGCCGACCTCCTACGAGCAGTACTTC. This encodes CASSQDLGGPTSYEQYF.

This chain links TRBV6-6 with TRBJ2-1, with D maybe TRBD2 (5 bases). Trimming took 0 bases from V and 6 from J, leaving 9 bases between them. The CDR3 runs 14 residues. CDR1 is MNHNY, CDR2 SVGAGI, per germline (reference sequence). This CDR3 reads CASSYSASPNEQFF. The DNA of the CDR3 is TGTGCCAGCAGTTACTCGGCTAGCCCCAATGAGCAGTTCTTC.

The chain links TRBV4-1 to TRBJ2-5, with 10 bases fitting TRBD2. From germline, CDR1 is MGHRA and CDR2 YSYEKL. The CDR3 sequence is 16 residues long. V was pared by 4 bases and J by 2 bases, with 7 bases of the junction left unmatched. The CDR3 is CASSRGGSGGQETQYF. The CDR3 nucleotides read TGCGCCAGCAGCCGGGGTGGTAGCGGGGGGCAAGAGACCCAGTACTTC.

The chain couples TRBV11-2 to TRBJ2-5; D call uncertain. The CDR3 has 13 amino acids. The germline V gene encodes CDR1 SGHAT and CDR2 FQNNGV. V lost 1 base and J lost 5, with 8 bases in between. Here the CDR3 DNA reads TGTGCCAGCAGCTTAGGGACCGGTGAGACCCAGTACTTC. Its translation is CASSLGTGETQYF.

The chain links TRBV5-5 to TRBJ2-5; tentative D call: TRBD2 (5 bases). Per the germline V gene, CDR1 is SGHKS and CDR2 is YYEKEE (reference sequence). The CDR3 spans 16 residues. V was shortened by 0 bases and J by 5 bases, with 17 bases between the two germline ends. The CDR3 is CASSLEVVGSGETQYF. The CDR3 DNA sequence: TGTGCCAGCAGCTTGGAGGTGGTGGGCTCGGGGGAGACCCAGTACTTC.

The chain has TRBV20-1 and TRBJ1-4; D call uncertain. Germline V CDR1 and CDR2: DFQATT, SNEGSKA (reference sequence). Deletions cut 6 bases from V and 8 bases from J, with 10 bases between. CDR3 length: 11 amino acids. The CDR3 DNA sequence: TGCAGTGCAGATACAATGGAAAAACTGTTTTTT. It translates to CSADTMEKLFF.

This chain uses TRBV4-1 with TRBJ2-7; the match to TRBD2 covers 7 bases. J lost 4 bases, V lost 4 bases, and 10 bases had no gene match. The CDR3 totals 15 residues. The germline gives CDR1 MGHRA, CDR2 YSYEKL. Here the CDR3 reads CASSRSLPSGYEQYF. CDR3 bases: TGCGCCAGCAGCCGAAGCCTGCCTAGCGGTTACGAGCAGTACTTC.

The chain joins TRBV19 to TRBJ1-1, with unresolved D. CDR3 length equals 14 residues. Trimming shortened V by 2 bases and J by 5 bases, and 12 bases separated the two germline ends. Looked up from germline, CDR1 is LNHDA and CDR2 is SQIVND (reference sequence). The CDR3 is CASSIYEGFTEAFF. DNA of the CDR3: TGTGCCAGTAGTATATATGAGGGTTTTACTGAAGCTTTCTTT.

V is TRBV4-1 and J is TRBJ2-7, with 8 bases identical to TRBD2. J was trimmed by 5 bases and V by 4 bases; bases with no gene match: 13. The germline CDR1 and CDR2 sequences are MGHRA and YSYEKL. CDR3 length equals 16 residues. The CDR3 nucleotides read TGCGCCAGCAGCCCGCCGTCGGGGGGGCCTTATAACGAGCAGTACTTC. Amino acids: CASSPPSGGPYNEQYF.

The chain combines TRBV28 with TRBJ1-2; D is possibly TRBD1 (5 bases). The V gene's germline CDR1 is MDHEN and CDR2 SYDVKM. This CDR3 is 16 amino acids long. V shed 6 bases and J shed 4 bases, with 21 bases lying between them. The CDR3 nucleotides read TGTGCCAGCAGGCCCCTTGCCGAGGACATGGCCTATGGCTACACCTTC. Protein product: CASRPLAEDMAYGYTF.

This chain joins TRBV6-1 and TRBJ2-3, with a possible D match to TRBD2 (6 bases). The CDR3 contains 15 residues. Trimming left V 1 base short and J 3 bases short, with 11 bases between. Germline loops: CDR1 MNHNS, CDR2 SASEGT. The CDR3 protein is CASSEVAGNTDTQYF. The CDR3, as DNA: TGTGCCAGCAGTGAAGTTGCGGGGAATACAGATACGCAGTATTTT.

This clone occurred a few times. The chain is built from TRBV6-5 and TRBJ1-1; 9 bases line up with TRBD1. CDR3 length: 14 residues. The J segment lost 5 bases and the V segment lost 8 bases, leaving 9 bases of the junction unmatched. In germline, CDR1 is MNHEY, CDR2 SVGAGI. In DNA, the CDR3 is TGTGCCAGCGGTAACAGGGGGCGCGGGACTGAAGCTTTCTTT. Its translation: CASGNRGRGTEAFF.

The chain's CDR3 is CAWSEGDTGEQYF. The CDR3, as DNA: TGTGCCTGGAGTGAGGGAGACACGGGGGAGCAGTACTTC. This sequence joins TRBV30 and TRBJ2-7; TRBD2 might be the D (5 bases). Trimming shortened V by 1 base and J by 7 bases, and 14 bases separated the two germline ends. CDR1 is GTSNPN, CDR2 SVGIG, per germline (reference sequence). This CDR3 region has 13 residues.

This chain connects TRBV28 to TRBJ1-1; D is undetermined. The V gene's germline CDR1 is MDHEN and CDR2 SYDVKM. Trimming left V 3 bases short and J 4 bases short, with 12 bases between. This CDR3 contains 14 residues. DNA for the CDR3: TGTGCCAGCAGTTTTATGGGAGAGGTCACTGAAGCTTTCTTT. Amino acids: CASSFMGEVTEAFF.

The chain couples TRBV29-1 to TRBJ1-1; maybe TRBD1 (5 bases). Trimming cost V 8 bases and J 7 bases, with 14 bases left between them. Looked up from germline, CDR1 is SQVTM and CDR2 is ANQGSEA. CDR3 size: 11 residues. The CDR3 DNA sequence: TGCAGCTCCGGGGCGTCGGGTGAAGCTTTCTTT. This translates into CSSGASGEAFF.

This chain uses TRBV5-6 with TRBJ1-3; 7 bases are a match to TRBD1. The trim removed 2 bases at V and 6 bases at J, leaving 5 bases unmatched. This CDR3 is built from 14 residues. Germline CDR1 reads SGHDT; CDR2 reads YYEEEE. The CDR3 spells CASSFGTAQNTIYF. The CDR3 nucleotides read TGTGCCAGCAGCTTTGGGACAGCCCAAAACACCATATATTTT.

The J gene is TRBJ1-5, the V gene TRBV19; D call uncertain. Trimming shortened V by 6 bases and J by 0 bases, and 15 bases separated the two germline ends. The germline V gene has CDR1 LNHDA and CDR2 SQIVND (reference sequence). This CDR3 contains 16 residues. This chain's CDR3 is CASSPFAGDSNQPQHF. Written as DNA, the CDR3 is TGTGCCAGTAGCCCCTTCGCCGGGGATAGCAATCAGCCCCAGCATTTT.